Each of the 31 T cell receptor beta chains below was sequenced from the same sample in a study of T-cell reconstitution after alpha-beta-depleted transplantation in children. The library targeted TCRbeta and was prepared with unique molecular identifiers. Each CDR3 protein gets one entry after TCRdb re-called the PCR reads with MiXCR. Among around 670,000 distinct CDR3 sequences listed, about an eighth were seen once. Sample: PBMCs, taken before TCRalphabeta/CD19-depleted stem cell transplant. The origin of the receptors is a girl aged 2 to 10 with congenital amegakaryocytic thrombocytopenia, due to receive a stem cell transplant.

This clonotype was detected many times. The V call is TRBV12-3 or TRBV12-4, the J call TRBJ2-3; D may be TRBD2 (5 bases). CDR3 length: 14 residues. V lost 3 bases and J lost 2, with 9 bases in between. CDR3 DNA sequence: TGTGCCAGCAGTTTTGGGGAGACCACAGATACGCAGTATTTT. Its translation: CASSFGETTDTQYF.

The rearrangement uses TRBV7-9 and TRBJ2-1, with TRBD2 matching over 8 bases. With V trimmed by 1 base and J by 9 bases, 8 bases remained unmatched. CDR1 SEHNR and CDR2 FQNEAQ come from the germline V gene (reference sequence). The CDR3 is 15 amino acids. CDR3 bases: TGTGCCAGCAGCTTAGTAGCGCGGGAGGCCGGTGAGCAGTTCTTC. Protein sequence: CASSLVAREAGEQFF.

This clonotype was seen at least ten times. The genes are TRBV12-3 or TRBV12-4 and TRBJ2-7; D call uncertain. The CDR3 length is 14 residues. V was shortened by 4 bases and J by 11 bases, with 21 bases between the two germline ends. The chain's CDR3 is CASSSTFRSAPEYF. The CDR3 nucleotides are TGTGCCAGCAGTTCCACCTTCAGGAGCGCGCCTGAGTACTTC.

The V and J genes are TRBV5-1 and TRBJ2-6, with TRBD2 as a possible D gene (5 bases). The V end lost 0 bases, the J end lost 2 bases, and 6 bases lay between the germline ends. CDR3 length equals 15 residues. Per the germline V gene, CDR1 is SGHRS and CDR2 is YFSETQ. The CDR3 sequence: CASSLDGAGANVLTF. The CDR3 DNA sequence: TGCGCCAGCAGCTTGGACGGGGCTGGGGCCAACGTCCTGACTTTC.

This clonotype was detected ten times or more. The V call is TRBV20-1, the J call TRBJ2-1, with D possibly TRBD2 on 6 matching bases. CDR1 is DFQATT, CDR2 SNEGSKA, per germline (reference sequence). This CDR3 comprises 11 residues. This chain's CDR3 is CGSGSYNEQFF. CDR3 nucleotide sequence: TGCGGCAGCGGGTCGTACAATGAGCAGTTCTTC.

The chain is built from TRBV14 and TRBJ2-1, with D possibly called TRBD1 or TRBD2 (5 bases each). CDR1 is SGHDN, CDR2 FVKESK, per germline. Trimming left V 3 bases short and J 2 bases short, with 14 bases between. The CDR3 is made up of 16 amino acids. This chain's CDR3 is CASSHLPTGPYNEQFF. Here the CDR3 DNA reads TGTGCCAGCAGCCATCTCCCAACGGGACCCTACAATGAGCAGTTCTTC.

This chain uses TRBV5-1 with TRBJ1-2; possibly TRBD1 for D (6 bases). Germline CDR1 is SGHRS and CDR2 is YFSETQ. With 0 bases removed from V and 4 bases from J, the gap between germline ends came to 10 bases. This CDR3 region has 14 residues. The CDR3 here is CASSLDRAGYGYTF. CDR3 coding DNA: TGCGCCAGCAGCTTGGACAGGGCGGGCTATGGCTACACCTTC.

About this clonotype itself: At one boundary the junction diverges from the germline segment, which might be a read error. The chain carries TRBV2 and TRBJ2-7, with 9 bases fitting TRBD2. The CDR3 covers 12 residues. Per germline, CDR1 SNHLY and CDR2 FYNNEI. The CDR3 coding sequence is TGTGCCAGCGTAGCGGGGGTCTACGTGCAGTACTTC. It is translated as CASVAGVYVQYF.

This clonotype was detected a few times. The chain carries TRBV7-9 and TRBJ2-3; the D is unclear. This CDR3 comprises 17 residues. V gave up 5 bases and J gave up 0 bases, with 18 bases separating them. The germline V gene has CDR1 SEHNR and CDR2 FQNEAQ (reference sequence). The CDR3 sequence is CASSPQQRVFSTDTQYF. In DNA, the CDR3 is TGTGCCAGCAGCCCTCAACAACGGGTGTTTAGCACAGATACGCAGTATTTT.

This clonotype was found many times. The chain is built from TRBV4-1 and TRBJ1-3, with a possible D match to TRBD1 (6 bases). Germline CDR1 MGHRA, CDR2 YSYEKL. The CDR3 extends over 17 amino acids. The V end lost 4 bases, the J end lost 4 bases, and 20 bases lay between the germline ends. CDR3 nucleotide sequence: TGCGCCAGCAGCCCACTACCCGTGACAGGATCGGGAAACACCATATATTTT. It encodes CASSPLPVTGSGNTIYF.

The chain has TRBV7-2 and TRBJ2-7, with a weak D call TRBD2 (6 bases). CDR1 is SGHTA, CDR2 FQGNSA, per germline. The CDR3 totals 14 residues. V dropped 5 bases and J dropped 3 bases, with 14 bases sitting between them. The CDR3 bases are TGTGCCAGCAGCGAGGGGTGGGGGGTCTACGAGCAGTACTTC. Amino acids: CASSEGWGVYEQYF.

V usage is TRBV5-1 and J usage is TRBJ2-3; no firm D call. Germline assignment: CDR1 SGHRS and CDR2 YFSETQ. The CDR3 has 12 amino acids. V lost 4 bases to trimming and J lost 4 bases, with 7 bases between them. CDR3 protein: CASSTNADTQYF. CDR3 nucleotide sequence: TGCGCCAGCAGCACTAACGCAGATACGCAGTATTTT.

On this clonotype itself: A much larger clone lies one base from this, so it may be a read error. The genes are TRBV7-9 and TRBJ2-4; 8 positions match TRBD1. Per the germline V gene, CDR1 is SEHNR and CDR2 is FQNEAQ (reference sequence). V lost 7 bases, J lost 10 bases, and 12 bases stayed unmatched. The CDR3 contains 14 residues. CDR3 bases: TGTGCCAGCAACCCAACAGGGGGAGTAGAAATTCAGTACTTC. Translating gives CASNPTGGVEIQYF. Variable domain in full (rest from reference TRBV7-9 and TRBJ2-4): DTGVSQNPRHKITKRGQNVTFRCDPISEHNRLYWYRQTLGQGPEFLTYFQNEAQLEKSRLLSDRFSAERPKGSFSTLEIQRTEQGDSAMYLCASNPTGGVEIQYFGAGTRLSVL.

Ten or more counts support this clonotype. The V and J genes are TRBV7-2 and TRBJ2-3, with D uncertain. Trimming pared 5 bases from V and 4 bases from J, leaving 10 bases between. Germline V gives CDR1 SGHTA, CDR2 FQGNSA. The length of the CDR3 is 13 residues. DNA of the CDR3: TGTGCCAGCAGCCCCCCGGAGTCAGATACGCAGTATTTT. This gives the protein CASSPPESDTQYF.

This chain joins TRBV12-3 or TRBV12-4 and TRBJ2-7; 7 positions agree with TRBD1. V was pared by 3 bases and J by 6 bases, with 5 bases of the junction left unmatched. This CDR3 has 13 residues. CDR3 in DNA: TGTGCCAGCAGTTTTTCGTCAGGGGGCGAGCAGTACTTC. Residues: CASSFSSGGEQYF.

This clonotype was picked up a small number of times. The V gene is TRBV20-1, the J gene TRBJ2-3; 9 bases line up with TRBD2. CDR1 DFQATT and CDR2 SNEGSKA come from the germline V gene (reference sequence). The CDR3 is 16 amino acids. V dropped 5 bases and J dropped 2; count of bases not matched to a gene: 11. CDR3 DNA: TGCAGTGCTGCGGAACTAGCGGGCGCTAACACAGATACGCAGTATTTT. It encodes CSAAELAGANTDTQYF.

This clonotype was counted many times. The rearrangement joins TRBV12-5 to TRBJ2-7; 10 nucleotides align to TRBD2. Germline V CDR1 and CDR2: LGHNT, FRNRAP. V gave up 8 bases and J gave up 3 bases; unmatched junction bases: 13. CDR3 length: 16 residues. The CDR3 sequence: CASRQSGLAGDYEQYF. The CDR3 DNA reads TGTGCTAGTAGACAGTCAGGGCTAGCGGGAGACTACGAGCAGTACTTC.

In this sample, this clonotype turned up many times. The chain recombines TRBV20-1 with TRBJ2-5; 8 bases are shared with TRBD2. Germline V gives CDR1 DFQATT, CDR2 SNEGSKA (reference sequence). The CDR3 has 15 residues. The V and J ends lost 0 bases and 1 base, in that order; junction bases with no gene match: 4. The CDR3 bases are TGCAGTGCTAGAGATATCGGGAGGGCCCAAGAGACCCAGTACTTC. Translating it yields CSARDIGRAQETQYF.

This clonotype was picked up many times. The chain has TRBV15 and TRBJ2-3; D remains unclear. The CDR3 has 14 residues. V lost 2 bases, J lost 0 bases, and 6 bases lay in between. Germline V gene sequence: CDR1 LNHNV, CDR2 YYDKDF (reference sequence). CDR3 loop: CATSRTLSTDTQYF. CDR3 sequence (DNA): TGTGCCACCAGCAGAACCCTTAGCACAGATACGCAGTATTTT.

V usage is TRBV5-1 and J usage is TRBJ1-6; TRBD1 agrees at 8 bases. The V segment lost 4 bases and the J segment 10 bases; nucleotides outside the gene matches: 4. This CDR3 contains 13 residues. CDR1 is SGHRS and CDR2 is YFSETQ in the germline V gene. CDR3 sequence: CASSPRTGSPLHF. The CDR3 nucleotides read TGCGCCAGCAGCCCGAGGACAGGGTCACCCCTCCACTTT.

This clonotype was detected ten times or more. The rearrangement uses TRBV10-2 and TRBJ2-1; maybe TRBD1 (6 bases). The ends were cut back, 3 bases at V and 5 bases at J, with 11 bases in the middle. The V gene's germline CDR1 is WSHSY and CDR2 SAAADI. The CDR3 loop spans 14 amino acids. This chain's CDR3 is CASSEEGVHNEQFF. CDR3 DNA: TGCGCCAGCAGTGAAGAGGGGGTTCACAATGAGCAGTTCTTC.

This clonotype was seen a few times. V gene TRBV12-3 or TRBV12-4 combines with J gene TRBJ2-7; 7 bases align to TRBD1. Losses at the gene ends were 2 bases for V and 3 bases for J; bases not matched to a gene: 4. The CDR3 spans 14 residues. DNA for the CDR3: TGTGCCAGCAGTTTAACAGGGGTTCTCTACGAGCAGTACTTC. This codes for CASSLTGVLYEQYF.

This clonotype has only a few counts. The chain has TRBV5-1 and TRBJ2-1, with TRBD2 matching over 11 bases. V gave up 7 bases and J gave up 1 base; unmatched junction bases: 10. The CDR3 runs 17 residues. CDR1 and CDR2 from the germline V gene are SGHRS and YFSETQ. CDR3 coding DNA: TGCGCCAGCGGCCTCACTAGCGGGAGTAGGTCCTACAATGAGCAGTTCTTC. Amino acids: CASGLTSGSRSYNEQFF.

Ten or more counts support this clonotype. J is TRBJ2-3 and V is TRBV29-1; TRBD2 is a possible D gene (7 bases). V dropped 1 base and J dropped 4 bases, with 21 bases sitting between them. This CDR3 is built from 17 residues. CDR1 is SQVTM, CDR2 ANQGSEA, per germline. For the CDR3, the DNA is TGCAGCGTTGAAGTTCGGGGGGCCTGGCGGTGGCCAGATACGCAGTATTTT. Translated, it gives CSVEVRGAWRWPDTQYF.

This chain uses TRBV11-2 with TRBJ2-5, with 16 bases aligning to TRBD2. The V gene end was trimmed by 6 bases and the J gene end by 5 bases; junction bases not matched to a gene: 12. Germline V gene data show CDR1 as SGHAT and CDR2 as FQNNGV. The CDR3 totals 18 residues. The CDR3 nucleotides are TGTGCCAGCAGACCTACAGGGACTAGCGGGAGGGCCTTTGAGACCCAGTACTTC. Encoded protein: CASRPTGTSGRAFETQYF.

In the case of this clonotype: It may be a read error: a sequence one base away is much more abundant. The rearrangement links TRBV11-1 to TRBJ2-1; unclear D gene. The germline V gene encodes CDR1 SGHAT and CDR2 FQDESV (reference sequence). This CDR3 is 13 amino acids long. The CDR3 region has the DNA TGTGCCAGCAGCTTAGAAGGATGGAATGCGCAGTTCTTC. Translating gives CASSLEGWNAQFF.

This chain joins TRBV20-1 and TRBJ2-3; 7 nucleotides align to TRBD2. Germline assignment: CDR1 DFQATT and CDR2 SNEGSKA (reference sequence). Losses at the gene ends were 0 bases for V and 8 bases for J; bases not matched to a gene: 8. CDR3 length: 14 amino acids. Written as DNA, the CDR3 is TGCAGTGCTAGAGAGGAAGGCAGCGGGGCTACGCAGTATTTT. Protein: CSAREEGSGATQYF.

This clonotype appeared a few times. This chain uses TRBV13 with TRBJ2-3; D is perhaps TRBD2 (5 bases). The CDR3 contains 14 residues. Germline V lookup: CDR1 PRHDT, CDR2 FYEKMQ (reference sequence). V was cut by 5 bases and J by 2 bases, with 11 bases left in between. In DNA form, the CDR3 reads TGTGCCAGCAGCGCACCGCTAGCCACAGATACGCAGTATTTT. Translation gives CASSAPLATDTQYF.

The rearrangement links TRBV11-2 to TRBJ1-5, with 7 bases matching TRBD1. The CDR3 runs to 13 residues. The V gene end was trimmed by 7 bases and the J gene end by 5 bases; junction bases not matched to a gene: 5. CDR1 is SGHAT and CDR2 is FQNNGV in the germline V gene. The CDR3 sequence: CASKGAHHQPQHF. DNA of the CDR3: TGTGCCAGCAAGGGGGCCCATCATCAGCCCCAGCATTTT.

This chain connects TRBV7-9 to TRBJ2-4; D is unresolved. V lost 5 bases and J lost 5, with 7 bases in between. Per germline, CDR1 SEHNR and CDR2 FQNEAQ (reference sequence). CDR3 length: 12 amino acids. CDR3 nucleotide sequence: TGTGCCAGCAGCCCCCAACAAAACATTCAGTACTTC. Translating it yields CASSPQQNIQYF. Variable domain in full (rest from reference TRBV7-9 and TRBJ2-4): DTGVSQNPRHKITKRGQNVTFRCDPISEHNRLYWYRQTLGQGPEFLTYFQNEAQLEKSRLLSDRFSAERPKGSFSTLEIQRTEQGDSAMYLCASSPQQNIQYFGAGTRLSVL.

This clonotype was counted many times. The rearrangement uses TRBV11-2 and TRBJ2-7; D perhaps matches TRBD1 (5 bases). The germline V gene has CDR1 SGHAT and CDR2 FQNNGV. Trimming took off 2 bases at V and 1 base at J, with 15 bases between the two ends. The CDR3 consists of 16 residues. CDR3 sequence (DNA): TGTGCCAGCAGCTTATGGGGCAGAGACTTATCCTACGAGCAGTACTTC. This translates into CASSLWGRDLSYEQYF.